This TCR beta chain stems from a study of PD-L1 blockade in urothelial cancer. Background on the study: When blood samples were assessed, the median T cell count was some 130,000.

Time point of the sample: pretreatment peripheral blood. Patients had locally advanced or metastatic urothelial carcinoma. Germline CDR1 reads SGHVS; CDR2 reads FQNEAQ. The CDR3 spans 16 residues. Trimming took 1 base from V and 3 from J, leaving 13 bases between them. Repertoires were generated with immunoSEQ multiplex PCR, while TCRdb's copy carries only in-frame clones and drops some. Of 15,000 to 20,000 clones listed, about nine tenths are singletons. This specimen was PBMCs, taken around atezolizumab (anti-PD-L1) treatment. The chain links TRBV7-8 to TRBJ1-5; perhaps TRBD1 as D (6 bases). The source is a man between 65 and 85 years old with urothelial cancer. CDR3 residues: CASSLVTWDTNQPQHF. DNA of the CDR3: TGTGCCAGCAGCTTAGTAACTTGGGACACCAATCAGCCCCAGCATTTT. Full variable domain (rest looked up from reference TRBV7-8 and TRBJ1-5): GAGVSQSPRYKVAKRGQDVALRCDPISGHVSLFWYQQALGQGPEFLTYFQNEAQLDKSGLPSDRFFAERPEGSVSTLKIQRTQQEDSAVYLCASSLVTWDTNQPQHFGDGTRLSIL.